Below are 17 T cell receptor beta chains sequenced from a single sample in a study of blood T cell repertoires in COVID-19. Data came from immunoSEQ multiplex PCR; TCRdb stores just in-frame clones and leaves some out. The sample holds about 9,900 clones; about 81% are singletons and the top ten take roughly a quarter. The sample comprised peripheral blood. The receptor source for this set is a man aged 55-75 years with active COVID-19.

This clone showed up just a few times. This chain uses TRBV28 with TRBJ1-5; 12 bases are shared with TRBD1. Germline loops: CDR1 MDHEN, CDR2 SYDVKM. The CDR3 has 17 amino acids. V dropped 6 bases and J dropped 0; count of bases not matched to a gene: 6. The CDR3 reads CASRLGTGGFSNQPQHF. Here the CDR3 DNA reads TGTGCCAGCAGACTAGGGACAGGGGGCTTTAGCAATCAGCCCCAGCATTTT. Full variable domain (outside the CDR3, taken from reference TRBV28 and TRBJ1-5): DVKVTQSSRYLVKRTGEKVFLECVQDMDHENMFWYRQDPGLGLRLIYFSYDVKMKEKGDIPEGYSVSREKKERFSLILESASTNQTSMYLCASRLGTGGFSNQPQHFGDGTRLSIL.

This chain uses TRBV6-5 with TRBJ2-2; D is perhaps TRBD1 (5 bases). The CDR3 covers 13 residues. Germline V gene data show CDR1 as MNHEY and CDR2 as SVGAGI. Trimming cost V 6 bases and J 5 bases, with 10 bases left between them. CDR3 nucleotides: TGTGCCAGCAGCCGACAGATTACCGGGGAGCTGTTTTTT. As protein: CASSRQITGELFF.

The chain links TRBV12-3 or TRBV12-4 to TRBJ2-1, with 9 bases lining up with TRBD1. V lost 5 bases, J lost 11 bases, and 7 bases stayed unmatched. This CDR3 region has 13 residues. CDR3 DNA sequence: TGTGCCAGCAGTGGAACAGGGGGCGTAAAGCAGTTCTTC. As protein: CASSGTGGVKQFF.

The rearrangement joins TRBV7-2 to TRBJ2-6; D is uncertain. CDR1 and CDR2 from the germline V gene are SGHTA and FQGNSA. The V and J ends lost 0 bases and 3 bases respectively, with 12 bases between them. This CDR3 region has 17 residues. The CDR3 nucleotides are TGTGCCAGCAGCTTAGCGGCCAGGATGAGTGGGGCCAACGTCCTGACTTTC. It translates to CASSLAARMSGANVLTF.

This clone came up a few times. The gene calls are TRBV5-6 and TRBJ1-2; 9 nucleotides align to TRBD1. CDR1 SGHDT and CDR2 YYEEEE come from the germline V gene. Trimming at V came to 0 bases and at J to 4 bases, leaving 13 bases not matched to a gene. The CDR3 loop spans 18 amino acids. The CDR3 loop reads CASSLGGTGRAAGYGYTF. For the CDR3, the DNA is TGTGCCAGCAGCTTGGGAGGGACAGGGCGCGCCGCGGGCTATGGCTACACCTTC.

V usage is TRBV10-1 and J usage is TRBJ2-1; 11 bases are a match to TRBD1. The germline V gene has CDR1 WNHNN and CDR2 SYGVQD (reference sequence). The CDR3 contains 14 residues. V was clipped by 11 bases and J by 7 bases; unmatched bases: 10. CDR3: CAQSWTGGWNEQFF. The CDR3 DNA reads TGCGCCCAATCCTGGACAGGGGGCTGGAATGAGCAGTTCTTC.

V is TRBV7-6 and J is TRBJ2-7; tentatively, D is TRBD2 (6 bases). Germline-derived CDR1 and CDR2 are SGHVS and FNYEAQ. CDR3 length equals 16 residues. V lost 4 bases to trimming and J lost 3 bases, with 19 bases between them. The CDR3 loop is CASSSPLRESVYEQYF. CDR3 DNA: TGTGCCAGCAGCTCCCCTTTACGGGAGTCCGTCTACGAGCAGTACTTC.

This sequence joins TRBV2 and TRBJ1-3; TRBD1 matches 7 bases. Germline CDR1 SNHLY, CDR2 FYNNEI. This CDR3 has 14 amino acids. Unmatched junction bases numbered 3, after V lost 1 base and J lost 6 bases. CDR3 protein: CASSEGGQINTIYF. The DNA for the CDR3 is TGTGCCAGCAGTGAAGGGGGACAGATAAACACCATATATTTT.

Only one count was recorded for this clone. This chain joins TRBV7-2 and TRBJ2-3; 9 bases are shared with TRBD1. The germline V gene encodes CDR1 SGHTA and CDR2 FQGNSA. Germline trimming cut 5 bases from V and 2 bases from J; bases unmatched to any gene: 5. This CDR3 has 15 residues. This chain's CDR3 is CASSGGQGSTDTQYF. The CDR3, as DNA: TGTGCCAGCAGCGGGGGACAGGGATCCACAGATACGCAGTATTTT.

The chain joins TRBV7-2 to TRBJ2-7, with D unclear. The germline gives CDR1 SGHTA, CDR2 FQGNSA. V lost 5 bases to trimming and J lost 0 bases, with 5 bases between them. CDR3 length: 12 amino acids. The CDR3 reads CASSPSSYEQYF. The CDR3 bases are TGTGCCAGCAGCCCCAGCTCCTACGAGCAGTACTTC.

Judged by abundance, this clone is medium-sized (0.01 to 0.1%). The CDR3 DNA follows: TGTGCCAGCAAACCCGGGACAGAAGAATCCTACGAGCAGTACTTC. Its translation is CASKPGTEESYEQYF. The chain uses TRBV25-1 and TRBJ2-7; 7 positions match TRBD1. CDR3 length: 15 amino acids. Germline trimming cut 7 bases from V and 1 base from J; bases unmatched to any gene: 10. The germline V gene has CDR1 MGHDK and CDR2 SYGVNS.

The chain employs TRBV28 and TRBJ2-3; 9 bases align to TRBD2. V shed 1 base and J 6 bases; nucleotides not matched to a gene: 17. This CDR3 spans 19 amino acids. Germline V gene lookup returns CDR1 MDHEN and CDR2 SYDVKM. CDR3 nucleotides: TGTGCCAGCAGTTTATTAGAAGTCTCGGCTAGCGGGATTAGGGATACGCAGTATTTT. It translates to CASSLLEVSASGIRDTQYF. The whole variable domain, filled in from reference TRBV28 and TRBJ2-3, reads DVKVTQSSRYLVKRTGEKVFLECVQDMDHENMFWYRQDPGLGLRLIYFSYDVKMKEKGDIPEGYSVSREKKERFSLILESASTNQTSMYLCASSLLEVSASGIRDTQYFGPGTRLTVL.

In its sample, this clone is large. The V and J genes are TRBV6-2 or TRBV6-3 and TRBJ2-3; 7 bases fit TRBD2. In germline, CDR1 is MNHEY, CDR2 SVGEGT. Trimming took 5 bases from V and 2 from J; bases not matched to a gene: 4. The CDR3 consists of 14 residues. The CDR3 DNA sequence: TGTGCCAGCAGTCTAGCGGAGCTCACAGATACGCAGTATTTT. This codes for CASSLAELTDTQYF.

The table lists this clone with a few counts. The chain employs TRBV11-1 and TRBJ2-1, with D perhaps matching TRBD2 (7 bases). The CDR3 contains 13 residues. Trimming took off 4 bases at V and 7 bases at J, with 11 bases between the two ends. In germline, CDR1 is SGHAT, CDR2 FQDESV (reference sequence). CDR3 DNA sequence: TGTGCCAGCAGCTCCGGGGGGCCAAATGAGCAGTTCTTC. This translates into CASSSGGPNEQFF.

This chain joins TRBV9 and TRBJ2-7, with unresolved D. The germline V and J ends were trimmed by 4 bases and 3 bases, with 11 bases remaining between them. This CDR3 spans 13 amino acids. Germline-derived CDR1 and CDR2 are SGDLS and YYNGEE. CDR3 coding DNA: TGTGCCAGCAGCCGTGACAACCGCTACGAGCAGTACTTC. Protein product: CASSRDNRYEQYF.

This clone was seen a single time. The J gene is TRBJ2-3, the V gene TRBV10-2; 10 nucleotides agree with TRBD2. The CDR3 is 14 residues long. After removal of 5 bases from V and 1 base from J, the junction contained 0 bases not matched to a gene. Germline assignment: CDR1 WSHSY and CDR2 SAAADI. CDR3 residues: CASSLAGGTDTQYF. The CDR3 region has the DNA TGCGCCAGCAGTCTAGCGGGGGGCACAGATACGCAGTATTTT.

The chain carries TRBV5-1 and TRBJ2-3; D is possibly TRBD1 (5 bases). From germline, CDR1 is SGHRS and CDR2 YFSETQ. V gave up 5 bases and J gave up 2 bases, with 15 bases separating them. CDR3 length: 15 residues. CDR3 DNA: TGCGCCAGCAGTCACGGACACCAAACCACAGATACGCAGTATTTT. It encodes CASSHGHQTTDTQYF.